This T cell receptor beta chain was sequenced during a study of cytomegalovirus exposure and HLA in healthy donors listed by TCRdb under 2017. Context from the whole study: In an earlier analysis of several hundred of the donors, 250 to 300 Gb of sequence data and approximately 120 million unique TCR beta sequences from 150 million to 200 million T cells were reported. An early release covering 500 to 750 HLA-typed donors comprised 250 to 350 gigabases of sequencing data and about 90 million unique TCR sequences. The genetic ancestry cluster associated with self-reported Caucasian donors included 81% of the approximately 410 genotyped donors. The study aimed to test whether signatures of past pathogen exposure could be identified by cataloging public T cell receptors. The study used immunosequencing to profile the T cell repertoires of some 600 subjects and linked those repertoires to cytomegalovirus serostatus. Besides the first cohort of 500 to 700 subjects, a separate validation cohort made up of 120 different subjects was used. High-throughput TCR immunosequencing, statistical association of individual TCRs with disease status, and machine learning were combined to predict cytomegalovirus infection status. A later analysis re-examined previously published TCR beta repertoires from more than 550 donors and added high-resolution HLA genotyping to investigate patterns of TCR occurrence. In the later analysis, no new phenotypic data were used to find candidate immune exposures; instead, reliance was placed on TCR beta sequences and their occurrence across donors. In an earlier analysis of 587 of the donors, high-throughput TCR beta sequencing was used to judge whether each TCR beta V gene segment behaved as functional or pseudogenic. Donor age, sex, ethnicity and CMV serostatus were collected together with the repertoire data. A later genetic analysis took genome-wide SNP genotypes for about 65% of the 666 donors and used that subset as a discovery cohort. All discovery cohort repertoires had been generated on a single sequencing platform. Both class I and class II loci were covered by HLA typing, at four-digit resolution. Typing coverage differed by locus: A, B, C, DRB1 and DQB1 were typed in roughly 620-630 donors, DQA1 in roughly 500, DPA1 in around 580, and DPB1 in 472. About 5 DR-DQ haplotypes were handled as single units for association and clustering, since linkage in the cohort was strong. Among about 400 genotyped donors of the cohort, an average of roughly 230,000 unique TCR beta nucleotide sequences was sequenced per donor, of which about 18% were non-productive.

The cohort was made up of approximately 670 healthy bone marrow donors. At the time of sampling, all cohort members were nominally healthy, though unrecorded immune exposures were likely present. The donor tested CMV seronegative and was one of the 352 seronegative cohort members. A peripheral blood sample was provided by each donor, and peripheral blood mononuclear cells were used for TCR beta sequencing. Genomic DNA extraction from the blood cell samples was performed with the Qiagen DNeasy Blood Extraction Kit. This clone was recorded at least ten times. Its antigen is still unknown. No qualities accompany the bases; no much larger clone lies one base away. Libraries were built with the immunoSEQ multiplex PCR assay. A mixture of 60 forward primers for TCR Vbeta segments and 13 reverse primers for TCR Jbeta segments was used in the multiplex PCR. Amplification of the CDR3 region of rearranged TCR beta genes was performed with a multiplex PCR assay on genomic DNA. The amplified TCR beta libraries were sequenced on the Illumina HiSeq System as 87-base-pair reads. Per the authors' processing: A later analysis tallied tens of millions of unique TCR beta chains across the 700 or so repertoires, and about 12 million of those chains were shared by two or more donors. Raw reads were error-corrected and collapsed into unique sequences with a nearest-neighbor algorithm that merged closely related sequences to remove PCR and sequencing errors. Alignment of CDR3 sequences to IMGT reference sequences was used to assign V, D and J gene segments. Each retained sequence needed at least a six-nucleotide match to both a V gene segment and a J gene segment. Rearrangements were classified as productive when the CDR3 lacked stop codons and remained in frame with V and J, and all other rearrangements were classified as non-productive. Following IMGT convention, CDR3 was defined as the stretch from the second conserved V-encoded cysteine up to the conserved J-encoded phenylalanine. The earlier analysis of 550 to 650 of the donors excluded any sequence lacking an unambiguous match to a single V gene segment. An earlier analysis of a few hundred of the donors called V segments functional above 56.7% productive rearrangements and segregating when the between-donor standard deviation exceeded 5%. A statistical classification framework was built to diagnose cytomegalovirus status from the catalog of TCR beta chain sequences. A later analysis assigned V and J genes by comparing TCR nucleotide sequences with IMGT/GENE-DB human TR gene sequences. A later analysis assigned CDR3 sequences and most-parsimonious VDJ recombination scenarios with the TCRdist pipeline. In a later analysis, each TCR beta chain was defined by its CDR3 amino acid sequence together with its V-gene family, and reads lacking a unique V-gene family were excluded. As a way to deal with suspected cross-contamination and a sequencing artifact, a later analysis dropped 592 nucleotide sequences that were highly shared and had low generation probability. A later analysis calculated a clonal expansion index for each public chain from normalized within-repertoire ranks of inferred template counts. A later analysis computed generation probabilities with a VDJ recombination model fitted to out-of-frame rearrangements, and checked the results against IGoR. A later analysis scored TCR-TCR, TCR-HLA and TCR-CMV co-occurrence with hypergeometric tests, applying a repertoire-size bias correction to TCR pairs. A later analysis estimated false discovery rates by permuting HLA or CMV assignments 20 times. A later analysis grouped co-occurring TCRs with DBSCAN, adding TCRdist sequence similarity when clustering within HLA-allele-positive subsets. For co-occurrence clustering, repertoires with fewer than 30,000 or more than 120,000 public chains were excluded, along with 4 to 6 repertoires with anomalous nucleotide sharing. TCRdb carries this immuneACCESS record with in-frame sequences only. Its versions omit some clonotypes, under half of them owing to an unresolved V gene in the studies checked, with the rest unexplained. Clonal size and the V and J genes are those of that table, whereas D and trimming came from the DNA. The sample yields a few hundred thousand clones; roughly four fifths were counted once. The ten most abundant clones make up around 1.4% of the sample.

General study outcomes and caveats: It was suggested by the authors that the approach could potentially be generalized to other disease states and immunological phenotypes. In a later analysis, most CMV-associated TCR beta chains were found to appear HLA-restricted, with HLA associations seemingly driven largely by CMV exposure. Sequencing depth was assumed to be roughly uniform across donors in the presence/absence analyses, though that assumption may not hold. In a later analysis, HLA-associated TCR beta chains showed more clonal expansion and lower generation probabilities than non-associated chains that were equally common. According to a later analysis, parvovirus B19, influenza, CMV and Epstein-Barr virus appeared linked to several top co-occurrence clusters. The cohort was sequenced for TCR beta chains only, and without alpha or paired-chain data the features that could be detected were limited. A further reported finding was that TCR beta sequences accurately predicted the HLA-A and HLA-B alleles for most subjects in the first cohort. Most TCR sequences were observed very rarely across donors, whereas some public TCRs were present in many individuals. A cluster of highly shared sequence variants was judged likely to represent a technical artifact of the sequencing pipeline. HLA typing was unavailable for some donors at each locus, so association tests used only the typed subset. Because counts were too low, approximately 15 rarely observed V segments, including chromosome 9 orphons, were excluded from the earlier analysis of under 650 of the donors. For the cohort, immune exposure information was limited to CMV serostatus. Linkage disequilibrium might explain the correlated functional status among segregating V segments, but an unknown experimental factor could not be ruled out. In a later analysis, the rate of TCR association differed among HLA loci, with DRB1 alleles having the most associated TCRs and HLA-C alleles having the fewest. Compared with the 666-donor mean, donors in an Asian-associated ancestry cluster had fewer N-insertions in productive TCRs, according to a later genetic analysis. In an earlier analysis of 587 of the donors, most TCR beta V segments appeared in productive rearrangements about 87% or about 30% of the time, broadly matching IMGT annotations. The study gave a list of roughly 150 TCR beta chains associated with cytomegalovirus. Assigning TCR associations to individual alleles was difficult when HLA alleles, especially DR and DQ, strongly co-occurred. An association between a missense DCLRE1C variant and V-gene and J-gene trimming of TCR beta chains was found in a later genetic analysis and replicated in an independent cohort. A few of the identified cytomegalovirus-associated TCR beta chains were confirmed in vitro to be specific for cytomegalovirus antigens. At a false discovery rate of 0.05, a later analysis linked 16,951 TCR beta sequences to specific HLA alleles. Cytomegalovirus status was reported to be diagnosed by the classifier with high specificity and sensitivity in both the original and validation cohorts.

Sample: PBMCs. The TCR comes from a girl aged 5-17 years in good health and CMV-seronegative.

The base sequence is TGTGCCAGCAGTATGACAGGGGGTGAGCAGTACTTC. Translation gives CASSMTGGEQYF. The chain joins TRBV6-1 to TRBJ2-7; 9 middle bases align to TRBD1. At the junction V is shortened by 5 bases and J by 7 bases; bases outside the gene matches: 3. CDR1 MNHNS and CDR2 SASEGT are derived from the germline V gene. From cysteine to phenylalanine, the CDR3 is 12 amino acids long. The kept DNA is CDR3 alone, 36 bases in frame from the first base.